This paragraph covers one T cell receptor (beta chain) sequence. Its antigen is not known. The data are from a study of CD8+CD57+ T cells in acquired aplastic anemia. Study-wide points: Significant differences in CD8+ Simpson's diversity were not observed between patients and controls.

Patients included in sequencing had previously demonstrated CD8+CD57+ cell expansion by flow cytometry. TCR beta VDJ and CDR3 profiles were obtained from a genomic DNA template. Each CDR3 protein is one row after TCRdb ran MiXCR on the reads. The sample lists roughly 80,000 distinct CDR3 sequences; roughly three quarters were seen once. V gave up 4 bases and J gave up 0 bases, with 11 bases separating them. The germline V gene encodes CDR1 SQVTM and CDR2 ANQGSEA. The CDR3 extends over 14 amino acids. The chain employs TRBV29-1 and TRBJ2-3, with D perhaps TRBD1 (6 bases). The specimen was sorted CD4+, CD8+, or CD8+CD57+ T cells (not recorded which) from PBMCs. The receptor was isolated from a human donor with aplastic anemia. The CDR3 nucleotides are TGCAGCGTTGGAGGGGACATTAGCACAGATACGCAGTATTTT. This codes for CSVGGDISTDTQYF.